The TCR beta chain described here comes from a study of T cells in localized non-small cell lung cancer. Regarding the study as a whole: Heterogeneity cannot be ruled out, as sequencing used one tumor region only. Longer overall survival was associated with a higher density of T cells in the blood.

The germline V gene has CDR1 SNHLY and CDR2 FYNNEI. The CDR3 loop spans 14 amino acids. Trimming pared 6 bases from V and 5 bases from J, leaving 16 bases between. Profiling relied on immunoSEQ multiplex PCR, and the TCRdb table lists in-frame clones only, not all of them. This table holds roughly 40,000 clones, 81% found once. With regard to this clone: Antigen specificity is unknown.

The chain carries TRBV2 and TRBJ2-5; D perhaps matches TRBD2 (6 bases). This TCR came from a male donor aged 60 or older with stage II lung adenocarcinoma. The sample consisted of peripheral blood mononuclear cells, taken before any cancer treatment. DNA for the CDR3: TGTGCCAGCAGACTAATGGGCGGGGAGGAGACCCAGTACTTC. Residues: CASRLMGGEETQYF.